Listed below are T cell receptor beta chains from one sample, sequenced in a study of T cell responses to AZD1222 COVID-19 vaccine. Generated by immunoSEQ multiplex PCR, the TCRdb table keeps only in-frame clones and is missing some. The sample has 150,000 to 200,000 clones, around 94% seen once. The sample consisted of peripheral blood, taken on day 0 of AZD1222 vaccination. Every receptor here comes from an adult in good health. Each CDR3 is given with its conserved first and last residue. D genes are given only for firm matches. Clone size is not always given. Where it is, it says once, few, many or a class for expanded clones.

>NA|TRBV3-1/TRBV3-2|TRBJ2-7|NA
TGTGCCAGCAGCTCCCGGGGGCAGGGTCCCTACGAGCAGTACTTC
CASSSRGQGPYEQYF
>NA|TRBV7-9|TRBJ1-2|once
TGTGCCAGCAGCCAGACCTTTGCGGGACGTAAAAACTATGGCTACACCTTC
CASSQTFAGRKNYGYTF
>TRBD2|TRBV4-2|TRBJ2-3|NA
TGTGCCAGCAGCCCATGGGCGGGGGGGCTTATAGATACGCAGTATTTT
CASSPWAGGLIDTQYF
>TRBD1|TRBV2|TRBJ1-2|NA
TGTGCCAGCAGGGGTCGGGACAGGGAAAGAAACCTGTTCTATGGCTACACCTTC
CASRGRDRERNLFYGYTF
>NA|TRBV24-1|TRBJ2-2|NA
TGTGCCACCAGTGATATAGACAGAGACAACACCGGGGAGCTGTTTTTT
CATSDIDRDNTGELFF
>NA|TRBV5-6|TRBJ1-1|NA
TGTGCCAGCAGCTTTGTGGGGCGGACTGAAGCTTTCTTT
CASSFVGRTEAFF
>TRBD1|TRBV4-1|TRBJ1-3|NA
TGCGCCAGCAGTCGAGGGGGCTACTCTGGAAACACCATATATTTT
CASSRGGYSGNTIYF
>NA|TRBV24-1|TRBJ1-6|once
TGTGCCATGTCGGGGAAACCCCTCCACTTT
CAMSGKPLHF
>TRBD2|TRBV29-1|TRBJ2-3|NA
TGCAGCGTTGGGGACGGGGGGACAGATACGCAGTATTTT
CSVGDGGTDTQYF
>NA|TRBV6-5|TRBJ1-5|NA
TGTGCCAGCAACCCCGCGGGGTCGGGCAATCAGCCCCAGCATTTT
CASNPAGSGNQPQHF
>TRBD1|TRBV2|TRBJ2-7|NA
TGTGCCAGCAAAGGGACAGGGGTCCACTACGAGCAGTACTTC
CASKGTGVHYEQYF
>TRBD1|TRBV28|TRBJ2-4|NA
TGTGCCAGCAGCCCACGGTGGACAGGGGGGGACATTCAGTACTTC
CASSPRWTGGDIQYF
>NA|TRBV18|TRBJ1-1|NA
TGTGCCAGCTCACCCGTTTACTTGAACACTGAAGCTTTCTTT
CASSPVYLNTEAFF
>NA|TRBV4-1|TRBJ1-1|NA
TGCGCCAGCAGCCAAGATTTCCAGCGGAACACTGAAGCTTTCTTT
CASSQDFQRNTEAFF
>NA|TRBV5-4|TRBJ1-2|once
TGTGCCAGCAGCCTCGAGAACCCACCCCTAGAAAGCTACACCTTC
CASSLENPPLESYTF
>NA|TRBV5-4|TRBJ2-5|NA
TGTGCCAGCATCTCGGGGGGCCGTTATGAGACCCAGTACTTC
CASISGGRYETQYF
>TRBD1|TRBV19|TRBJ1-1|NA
TGTGCCAGTAGTATCGGGACAGGACTAAACACTGAAGCTTTCTTT
CASSIGTGLNTEAFF
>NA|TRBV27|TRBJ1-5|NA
TGTGCCAGCAGTTTAACGCCAAATAGCAATCAGCCCCAGCATTTT
CASSLTPNSNQPQHF
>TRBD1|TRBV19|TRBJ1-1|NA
TGTGCCAGTACCATGGGACAGATCAACACTGAAGCTTTCTTT
CASTMGQINTEAFF
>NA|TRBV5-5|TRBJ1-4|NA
TGTGCCAGCAGCTCCGGGAGGACCGCTGGAGGACTGTTTTTT
CASSSGRTAGGLFF
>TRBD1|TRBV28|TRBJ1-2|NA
TGTGCCAGCAGCAAGGACAGGGCGCAAGGTGGCTACACCTTC
CASSKDRAQGGYTF
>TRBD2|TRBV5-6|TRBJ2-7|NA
TGTGCCAGCAGCCCCTGGACTAGCTCGCGGGAGCAGTACTTC
CASSPWTSSREQYF
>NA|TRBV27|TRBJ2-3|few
TGTGCCAGCAGTTTAGTGGGTTATGTAGATACGCAGTATTTT
CASSLVGYVDTQYF
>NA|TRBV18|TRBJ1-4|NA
TGTGCCAGCTCACCGGCGTGGAATGAAAAACTGTTTTTT
CASSPAWNEKLFF
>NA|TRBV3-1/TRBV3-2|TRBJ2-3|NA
TGTGCCAGCAGCTTTCGGGGGTCTGGGACAGATACGCAGTATTTT
CASSFRGSGTDTQYF
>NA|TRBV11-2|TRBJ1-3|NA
TGTGCCAGCAGTTTCTCTGGAAACACCATATATTTT
CASSFSGNTIYF
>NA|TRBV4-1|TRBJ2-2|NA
TGCGCCAGCAGACGGGGGCGGTACAGCACCGGGGAGCTGTTTTTT
CASRRGRYSTGELFF
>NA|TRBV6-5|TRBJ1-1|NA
TGTGCCAGCAGTTACTCCCGTCGGAACACTGAAGCTTTCTTT
CASSYSRRNTEAFF
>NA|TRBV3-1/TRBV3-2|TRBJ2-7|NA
TGTGCCAGCAGCCCAGGACGGACAGACCGCGAGCAGTACTTC
CASSPGRTDREQYF
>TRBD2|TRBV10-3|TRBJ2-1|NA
TGTGCCATCAGTGAGTCGGGACTAGCGGCCTACAATGAGCAGTTCTTC
CAISESGLAAYNEQFF
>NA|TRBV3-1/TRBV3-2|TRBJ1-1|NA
TGTGCCAGCAGCCAGAGGGGCACTGAAGCTTTCTTT
CASSQRGTEAFF
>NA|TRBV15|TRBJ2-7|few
TGTGCCACCAGATCGGGACTCAGTCAGAACGAGCAGTACTTC
CATRSGLSQNEQYF
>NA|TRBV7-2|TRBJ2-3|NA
TGTGCCAGCAGCTTATTAGATACGCAGTATTTT
CASSLLDTQYF